This TCR beta chain is from a study of blood T cell repertoires in COVID-19. Study background: COVID-19 samples collected from the United States, Italy and Spain covered acute and convalescent phases.

Clones were read by immunoSEQ multiplex PCR, and TCRdb kept only the in-frame ones, dropping some. Of some 300,000 clones listed, over 80% are singletons. Germline CDR1 is KGHSH and CDR2 is LQKENI. V lost 5 bases, J lost 0 bases, and 5 bases lay in between. This CDR3 contains 14 residues. Source material: peripheral blood. This rearrangement joins TRBV18 to TRBJ1-6; D unresolved. The receptor was derived from a woman aged 45 to 65 with COVID-19, enrolled during active disease. The CDR3 coding sequence is TGTGCCAGCTCATTGAGCTCCTATAATTCACCCCTCCACTTT. Protein: CASSLSSYNSPLHF.